This T cell receptor beta chain was identified during a study of cytomegalovirus exposure and HLA in healthy donors (dated by TCRdb to the late 2010s). Background for the entire study: An earlier analysis of approximately 640 of the donors reported approximately 300 Gb of sequence data and 100 million to 140 million unique TCR beta sequences from about 180 million T cells. The study used immunosequencing to profile the T cell repertoires of 600 to 850 subjects and linked those repertoires to cytomegalovirus serostatus. A later analysis re-examined previously published TCR beta repertoires from roughly 720 donors and added high-resolution HLA genotyping to investigate patterns of TCR occurrence. Rather than drawing on any new phenotypic data, the later analysis identified candidate immune exposures from TCR beta sequences and the way those sequences occurred across donors. The aim of the study was to test whether cataloging public T cell receptors could identify signatures of past pathogen exposure. In a later genetic analysis, genome-wide SNP genotypes for about three fifths of the 666 donors were used, and that subset was treated as a discovery cohort. To predict cytomegalovirus infection status, the study brought together high-throughput TCR immunosequencing, statistical association of individual TCRs with disease status, and machine learning. The genetic ancestry cluster associated with self-reported Caucasian donors included around four fifths of the 398 genotyped donors. Alongside the repertoire data, information on donor age, sex, ethnicity and CMV serostatus was compiled. Four or five DR-DQ haplotypes were handled as single units for association and clustering because linkage in the cohort was strong. The number of typed donors differed by locus: 629-630 for A, B, C, DRB1 and DQB1; approximately 540 for DQA1; approximately 600 for DPA1; and roughly 450 for DPB1. A separate validation cohort of more than 100 different subjects was used in addition to the roughly 620-subject first cohort. Roughly 310 gigabases of sequencing data and approximately 85 million unique TCR sequences were included in an early release covering 550 to 650 HLA-typed donors. An earlier analysis of fewer than 700 of the donors applied high-throughput TCR beta sequencing to assess whether each TCR beta V gene segment acted as functional or pseudogenic. All discovery cohort repertoires had been generated using a single sequencing platform. Both class I and class II loci were covered by HLA typing, at four-digit resolution. Across approximately 420 genotyped donors of the cohort, an average of about 200,000 unique TCR beta nucleotide sequences per donor were sequenced, and 15% to 20% of those sequences were non-productive.

Points on this clone: Its binding antigen is unknown.

Library prep was done by the immunoSEQ multiplex PCR assay. For the multiplex PCR, a mixture combining 60 forward primers for TCR Vbeta segments and 13 reverse primers for TCR Jbeta segments was used. The CDR3 region of rearranged TCR beta genes was amplified from genomic DNA by a multiplex PCR assay. On the Illumina HiSeq System, the amplified TCR beta libraries were sequenced as 87-base-pair reads. The original pipeline was this. A later analysis tallied roughly 78 million unique TCR beta chains across the 666 repertoires, and approximately 12 million of those chains were shared by two or more donors. A nearest-neighbor algorithm error-corrected the raw reads and collapsed the reads into unique sequences, merging closely related sequences to remove PCR and sequencing errors. CDR3 sequences were aligned to IMGT reference sequences to assign V, D and J gene segments. For a sequence to be retained, a match of at least six nucleotides to both a V gene segment and a J gene segment was required. A rearrangement was called productive if the CDR3 had no stop codons and remained in frame with V and J, and every other rearrangement was called non-productive. CDR3 was defined according to IMGT convention as the region running from the second conserved V-encoded cysteine to the conserved J-encoded phenylalanine. In an earlier analysis of 587 of the donors, sequences lacking an unambiguous match to a single V gene segment were excluded. In an earlier analysis of a few hundred of the donors, a V segment was called functional when productive rearrangements were above 56.7%, and segregating when the standard deviation between donors exceeded 5%. A statistical classification framework was built for diagnosing cytomegalovirus status from the catalog of TCR beta chain sequences. V and J gene assignment, in a later analysis, came from comparing TCR nucleotide sequences with IMGT/GENE-DB human TR gene sequences. Using the TCRdist pipeline, a later analysis assigned CDR3 sequences along with most-parsimonious VDJ recombination scenarios. In a later analysis, each TCR beta chain was defined by its CDR3 amino acid sequence together with its V-gene family, and reads without a unique V-gene family were excluded. To address suspected cross-contamination and a sequencing artifact, a later analysis removed 550 to 750 highly shared, low-generation-probability nucleotide sequences. For each public chain, a later analysis derived a clonal expansion index from normalized ranks of inferred template counts within each repertoire. Generation probabilities in a later analysis came from a VDJ recombination model fitted to out-of-frame rearrangements, and those results were checked against IGoR. In a later analysis, TCR-TCR, TCR-HLA and TCR-CMV co-occurrence was scored with hypergeometric tests, and a repertoire-size bias correction was applied to TCR pairs. To estimate false discovery rates, a later analysis permuted the HLA or CMV assignments 20 times. In a later analysis, co-occurring TCRs were grouped with DBSCAN, and TCRdist sequence similarity was added when clustering was performed within HLA-allele-positive subsets. Repertoires with fewer than 30,000 or more than 120,000 public chains were left out of co-occurrence clustering, as were a handful of repertoires with anomalous nucleotide sharing. TCRdb obtained this table from immuneACCESS and retained in-frame rearrangements with V and J assigned. These tables miss some clones; where compared with another copy, unresolved V genes account for less than half of the shortfall, and the remainder is unexplained. The D gene and trimming were derived from the DNA, and the V and J assignments and clone size from that table. The table for this sample shows approximately 45,000 clones. Of the sample, about 2% falls within the top ten clones.

The cohort was made up of roughly 670 healthy bone marrow donors. All cohort members were sampled while nominally healthy, although unrecorded immune exposures were likely present. The donor tested CMV seronegative, placing the donor among the 350 or so seronegative members of the cohort. A peripheral blood sample was provided by each donor, and peripheral blood mononuclear cells were used for TCR beta sequencing. Genomic DNA extraction from the blood cell samples was performed with the Qiagen DNeasy Blood Extraction Kit. Study-wide findings and limitations: According to a later analysis, TCR association rates differed among HLA loci, with DRB1 alleles showing the most associated TCRs and HLA-C alleles showing the fewest. Linkage disequilibrium might explain the correlated functional status among segregating V segments, but an unknown experimental factor could not be ruled out. An earlier analysis of 587 of the donors showed that most TCR beta V segments appeared in productive rearrangements either about 87% or about 30% of the time, which broadly matched IMGT annotations. In a later genetic analysis, a missense DCLRE1C variant was associated with V-gene and J-gene trimming of TCR beta chains, and the association was replicated in an independent cohort. A few of the identified cytomegalovirus-associated TCR beta chains were confirmed in vitro to be specific for cytomegalovirus antigens. In a later analysis, about 17,000 TCR beta sequences were associated with specific HLA alleles at a false discovery rate of 0.05. A group of highly shared sequence variants was considered likely to be a technical artifact of the sequencing pipeline. In a later analysis, HLA-associated TCR beta chains showed more clonal expansion and lower generation probabilities than non-associated chains that were equally common. In a later analysis, most CMV-associated TCR beta chains were found to appear HLA-restricted, with HLA associations seemingly driven largely by CMV exposure. In both the original and validation cohorts, the classifier was reported to diagnose cytomegalovirus status with high specificity and sensitivity. A further reported finding was that TCR beta sequences accurately predicted the HLA-A and HLA-B alleles for most subjects in the first cohort. CMV serostatus was the only immune exposure information available for the cohort. In this cohort, only TCR beta chains were sequenced, and detectable features were limited by the absence of alpha or paired-chain data. Across donors, most TCR sequences were observed very rarely, whereas some public TCRs were present in many individuals. Compared with the roughly 700-donor mean, donors in an Asian-associated ancestry cluster had fewer N-insertions in productive TCRs, according to a later genetic analysis. Because counts were too low, more than 15 rarely observed V segments, including chromosome 9 orphons, were excluded from the earlier analysis of under 650 of the donors. In the study, roughly 160 TCR beta chains were listed as associated with cytomegalovirus. Several of the top co-occurrence clusters appeared to be linked to parvovirus B19, influenza, CMV and Epstein-Barr virus, according to a later analysis. Because HLA typing was unavailable for some donors at each locus, only the typed subset was used in association tests. Sequencing depth was assumed to be roughly uniform across donors in the presence/absence analyses, though that assumption may not hold. The authors suggested that the approach could potentially be generalized to other disease states and immunological phenotypes. When HLA alleles, especially DR and DQ, strongly co-occurred, attributing TCR associations to individual alleles was difficult. Some IMGT-functional V segments, including TRBV6-2 and TRBV6-3, could not be told apart with the 87-base-pair reads, so those segments were excluded.

The V and J ends are trimmed by 6 bases and 4 bases, leaving 12 bases between them. Sequences SGHVS (CDR1) and FQNEAQ (CDR2) are obtained from the germline V gene. Taken from cysteine to phenylalanine, the CDR3 has 13 residues. This entry keeps only the CDR3 DNA: 39 bases, framed from base 1. Input material: PBMCs. The origin of this receptor is a woman between 35 and 50 years old in good health and CMV-seronegative. The chain joins TRBV7-8 to TRBJ1-2, with a weak D call of TRBD1 (5 bases match). The DNA is as follows: TGTGCCAGCAGTCCCGGGACTTCCTATGGCTACACCTTC. Its product reads: CASSPGTSYGYTF.